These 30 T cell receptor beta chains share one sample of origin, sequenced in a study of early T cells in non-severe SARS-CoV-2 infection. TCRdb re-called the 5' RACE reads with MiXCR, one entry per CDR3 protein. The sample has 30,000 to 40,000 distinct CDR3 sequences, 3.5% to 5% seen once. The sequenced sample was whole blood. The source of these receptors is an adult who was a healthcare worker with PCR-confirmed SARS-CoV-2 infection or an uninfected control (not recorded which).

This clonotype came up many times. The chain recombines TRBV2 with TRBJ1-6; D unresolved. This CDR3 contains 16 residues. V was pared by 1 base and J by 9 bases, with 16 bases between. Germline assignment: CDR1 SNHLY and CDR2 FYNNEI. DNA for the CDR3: TGTGCCAGCAGTGAAGTAGGGCCCAAAGGCGGTTCACCCCTCCACTTT. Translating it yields CASSEVGPKGGSPLHF.

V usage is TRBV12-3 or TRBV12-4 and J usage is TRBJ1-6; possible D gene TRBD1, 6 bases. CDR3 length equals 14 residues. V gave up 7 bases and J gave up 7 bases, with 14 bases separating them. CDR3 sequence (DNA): TGTGCCAGCAATTTTGGGGGCGCGAATTCACCCCTCCACTTT. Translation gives CASNFGGANSPLHF.

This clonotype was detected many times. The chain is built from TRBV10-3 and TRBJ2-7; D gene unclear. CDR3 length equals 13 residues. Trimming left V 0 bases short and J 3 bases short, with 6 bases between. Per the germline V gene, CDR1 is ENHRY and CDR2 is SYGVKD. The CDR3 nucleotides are TGTGCCATCAGTGAGTCTGGTAGCTACGAGCAGTACTTC. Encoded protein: CAISESGSYEQYF.

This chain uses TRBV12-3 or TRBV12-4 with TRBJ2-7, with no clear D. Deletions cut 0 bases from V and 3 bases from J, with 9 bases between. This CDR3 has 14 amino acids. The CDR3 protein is CASSLAPQVYEQYF. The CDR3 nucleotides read TGTGCCAGCAGTTTAGCGCCGCAGGTCTACGAGCAGTACTTC.

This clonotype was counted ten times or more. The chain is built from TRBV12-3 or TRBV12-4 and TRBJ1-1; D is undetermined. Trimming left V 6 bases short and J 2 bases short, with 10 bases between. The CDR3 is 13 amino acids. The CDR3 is CASSLYDNTEAFF. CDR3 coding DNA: TGTGCCAGCAGCCTGTACGACAACACTGAAGCTTTCTTT.

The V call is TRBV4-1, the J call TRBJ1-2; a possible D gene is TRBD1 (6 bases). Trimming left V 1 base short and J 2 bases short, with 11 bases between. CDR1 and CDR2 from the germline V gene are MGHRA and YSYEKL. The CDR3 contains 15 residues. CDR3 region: CASSQAGRGNYGYTF. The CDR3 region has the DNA TGCGCCAGCAGCCAAGCGGGCAGGGGAAACTATGGCTACACCTTC.

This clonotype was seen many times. The CDR3 region is CASSYSTVSNQPQHF. The CDR3 bases are TGTGCCAGCAGTTACTCGACAGTTAGCAATCAGCCCCAGCATTTT. This chain joins TRBV6-6 and TRBJ1-5; a possible D gene is TRBD1 (5 bases). CDR3 length equals 15 residues. Trimming shortened V by 0 bases and J by 0 bases, and 6 bases separated the two germline ends. Germline V lookup: CDR1 MNHNY, CDR2 SVGAGI (reference sequence).

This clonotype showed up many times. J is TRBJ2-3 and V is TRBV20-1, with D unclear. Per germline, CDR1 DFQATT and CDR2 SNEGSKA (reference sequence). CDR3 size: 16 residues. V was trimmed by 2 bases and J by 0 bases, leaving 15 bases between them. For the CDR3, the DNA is TGCAGTGCTAGACCGGCTACTATCGGAAGCACAGATACGCAGTATTTT. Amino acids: CSARPATIGSTDTQYF.

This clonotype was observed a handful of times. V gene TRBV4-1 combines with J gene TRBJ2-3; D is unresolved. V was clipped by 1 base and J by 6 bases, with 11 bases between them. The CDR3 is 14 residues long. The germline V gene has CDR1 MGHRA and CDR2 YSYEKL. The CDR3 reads CASSQGPLRDTQYF. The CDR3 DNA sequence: TGCGCCAGCAGCCAAGGGCCCCTCCGCGATACGCAGTATTTT.

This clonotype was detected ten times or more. The CDR3, as DNA: TGCGCCAGCAGCCTAACAGGGGATGGAAACACCATATATTTT. Translating it yields CASSLTGDGNTIYF. The chain carries TRBV5-1 and TRBJ1-3; 7 bases are a match to TRBD1. CDR3 length equals 14 residues. V dropped 4 bases and J dropped 3; count of bases not matched to a gene: 4. The germline V gene encodes CDR1 SGHRS and CDR2 YFSETQ.

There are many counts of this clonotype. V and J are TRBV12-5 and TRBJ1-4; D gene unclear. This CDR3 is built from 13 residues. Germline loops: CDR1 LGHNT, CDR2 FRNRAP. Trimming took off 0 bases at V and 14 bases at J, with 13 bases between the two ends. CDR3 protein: CASGLVPTMRLFF. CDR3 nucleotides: TGTGCTAGTGGTTTGGTACCCACCATGAGGCTGTTTTTT.

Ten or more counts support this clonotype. The CDR3 sequence: CATSRVPGANVITQYF. Written as DNA, the CDR3 is TGTGCCACCAGCAGAGTCCCCGGTGCGAATGTTATTACGCAGTATTTT. This chain connects TRBV15 to TRBJ2-3; D not resolved. Per the germline V gene, CDR1 is LNHNV and CDR2 is YYDKDF (reference sequence). Trimming removed 1 base from V and 8 bases from J, with 19 bases in between. This CDR3 has 16 residues.

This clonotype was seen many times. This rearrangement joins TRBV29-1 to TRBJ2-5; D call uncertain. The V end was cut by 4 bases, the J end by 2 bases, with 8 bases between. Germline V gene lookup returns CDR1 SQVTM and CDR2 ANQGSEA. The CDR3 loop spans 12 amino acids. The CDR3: CSVVWGQETQYF. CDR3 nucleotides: TGCAGCGTTGTTTGGGGTCAAGAGACCCAGTACTTC.

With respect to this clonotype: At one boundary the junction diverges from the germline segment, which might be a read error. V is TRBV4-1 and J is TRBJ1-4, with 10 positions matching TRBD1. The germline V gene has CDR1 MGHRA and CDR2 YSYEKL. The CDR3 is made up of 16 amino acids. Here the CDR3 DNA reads TGCACCAGCAGCCCCGCTCGGACAGGGGGAAGGGAAAAACTGTTTTTT. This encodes CTSSPARTGGREKLFF.

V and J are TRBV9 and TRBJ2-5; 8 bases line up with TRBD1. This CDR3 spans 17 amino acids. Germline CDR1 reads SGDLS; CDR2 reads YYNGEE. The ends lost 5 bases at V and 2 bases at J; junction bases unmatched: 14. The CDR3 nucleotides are TGTGCCAGCAGTGATTGGACAGGGTCAAGTCGGCAAGAGACCCAGTACTTC. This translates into CASSDWTGSSRQETQYF.

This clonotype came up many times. CDR3 residues: CASSERGSSYNEQFF. CDR3 nucleotides: TGTGCCAGCAGCGAGCGGGGGAGCTCCTACAATGAGCAGTTCTTC. J is TRBJ2-1 and V is TRBV7-9, with TRBD2 matching over 8 bases. CDR3 length: 15 amino acids. V dropped 5 bases and J dropped 0; count of bases not matched to a gene: 3. In germline, CDR1 is SEHNR, CDR2 FQNEAQ (reference sequence). The full variable domain, in which reference TRBV7-9 and TRBJ2-1 provide the parts outside the CDR3, is DTGVSQNPRHKITKRGQNVTFRCDPISEHNRLYWYRQTLGQGPEFLTYFQNEAQLEKSRLLSDRFSAERPKGSFSTLEIQRTEQGDSAMYLCASSERGSSYNEQFFGPGTRLTVL.

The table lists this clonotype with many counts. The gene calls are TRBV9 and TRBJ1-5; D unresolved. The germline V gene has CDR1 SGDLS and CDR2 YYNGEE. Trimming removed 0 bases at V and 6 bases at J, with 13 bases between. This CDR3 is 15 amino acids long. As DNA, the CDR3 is TGTGCCAGCAGCGTAGCTGGAGACGGGAGTCAGCCCCAGCATTTT. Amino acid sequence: CASSVAGDGSQPQHF.

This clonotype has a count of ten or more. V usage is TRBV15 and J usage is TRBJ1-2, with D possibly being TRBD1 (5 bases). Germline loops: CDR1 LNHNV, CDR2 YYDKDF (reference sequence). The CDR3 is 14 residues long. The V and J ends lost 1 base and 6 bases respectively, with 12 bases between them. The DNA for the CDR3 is TGTGCCACCAGCAGAGCTGGGGGATCCAATGGCTACACCTTC. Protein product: CATSRAGGSNGYTF.

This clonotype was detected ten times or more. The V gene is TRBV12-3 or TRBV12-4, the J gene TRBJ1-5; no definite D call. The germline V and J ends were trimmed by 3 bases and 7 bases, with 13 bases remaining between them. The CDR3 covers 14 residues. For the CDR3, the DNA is TGTGCCAGCAGTTTTTCTATCGCGCAACAGCCCCAGCATTTT. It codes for CASSFSIAQQPQHF.

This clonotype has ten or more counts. CDR3 DNA sequence: TGTGCCAGCAGCCAATTGGGGACAGGGATCAATGAGCAGTTCTTC. Translated: CASSQLGTGINEQFF. V is TRBV14 and J is TRBJ2-1; TRBD1 matches at 9 bases. CDR3 size: 15 residues. Trimming at V came to 2 bases and at J to 6 bases, leaving 5 bases not matched to a gene. Germline V CDR1 and CDR2: SGHDN, FVKESK.

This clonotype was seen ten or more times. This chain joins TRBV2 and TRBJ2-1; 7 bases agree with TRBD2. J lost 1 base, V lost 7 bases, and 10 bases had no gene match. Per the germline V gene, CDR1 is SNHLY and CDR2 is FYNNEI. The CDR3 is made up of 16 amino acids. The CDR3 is CASNPMGGGSYNEQFF. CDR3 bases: TGTGCCAGCAATCCCATGGGGGGAGGGTCCTACAATGAGCAGTTCTTC.

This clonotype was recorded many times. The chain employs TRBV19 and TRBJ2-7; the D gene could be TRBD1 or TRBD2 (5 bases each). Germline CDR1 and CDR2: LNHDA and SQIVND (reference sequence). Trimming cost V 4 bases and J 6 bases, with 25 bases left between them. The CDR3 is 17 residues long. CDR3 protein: CASSTPSGTDLPGEQYF. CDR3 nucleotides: TGTGCCAGTAGTACCCCCTCCGGGACGGACCTCCCAGGCGAGCAGTACTTC. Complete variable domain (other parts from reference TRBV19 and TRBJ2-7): DGGITQSPKYLFRKEGQNVTLSCEQNLNHDAMYWYRQDPGQGLRLIYYSQIVNDFQKGDIAEGYSVSREKKESFPLTVTSAQKNPTAFYLCASSTPSGTDLPGEQYFGPGTRLTVT.

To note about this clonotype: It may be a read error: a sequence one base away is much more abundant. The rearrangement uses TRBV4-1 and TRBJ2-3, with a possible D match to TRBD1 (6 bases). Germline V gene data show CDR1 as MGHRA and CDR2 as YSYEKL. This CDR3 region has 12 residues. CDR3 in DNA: TGCGCCACCAGCCAAGAGGGGACACCCCATTATTTT. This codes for CATSQEGTPHYF.

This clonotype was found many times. The CDR3 DNA reads TGTGCCAGCAGCCAAGACGGGGGAGATACGCAGTATTTT. It encodes CASSQDGGDTQYF. The chain employs TRBV3-1 and TRBJ2-3; the D gene is possibly TRBD2 (6 bases). Between the trimmed V and J ends, which lost 0 bases and 5 bases, there was a span of 6 bases. Germline lookup yields CDR1 LGHDT and CDR2 YNNKEL (reference sequence). The CDR3 runs 13 residues.

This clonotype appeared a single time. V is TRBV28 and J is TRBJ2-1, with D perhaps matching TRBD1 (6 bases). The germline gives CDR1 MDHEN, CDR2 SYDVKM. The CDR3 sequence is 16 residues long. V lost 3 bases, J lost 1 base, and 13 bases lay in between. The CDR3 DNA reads TGTGCCAGCAGTTTGGGGGCGGTCGGGTCCTACAATGAGCAGTTCTTC. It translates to CASSLGAVGSYNEQFF.

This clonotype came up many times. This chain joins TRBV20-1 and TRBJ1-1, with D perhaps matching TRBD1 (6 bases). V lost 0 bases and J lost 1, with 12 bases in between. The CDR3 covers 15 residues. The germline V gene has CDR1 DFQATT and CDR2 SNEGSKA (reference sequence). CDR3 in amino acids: CSARDISRGNTEAFF. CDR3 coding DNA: TGCAGTGCTAGAGATATTAGCAGGGGGAACACTGAAGCTTTCTTT.

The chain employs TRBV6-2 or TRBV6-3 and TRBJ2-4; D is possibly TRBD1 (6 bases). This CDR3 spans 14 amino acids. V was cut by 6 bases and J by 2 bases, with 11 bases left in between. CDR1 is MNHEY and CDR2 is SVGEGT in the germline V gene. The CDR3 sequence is CASSRQVSKNIQYF. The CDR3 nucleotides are TGTGCCAGCAGCAGACAGGTATCCAAAAACATTCAGTACTTC.

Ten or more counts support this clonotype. The CDR3 protein is CASYPVAGKGTEAFF. The CDR3, as DNA: TGTGCCAGCTACCCTGTGGCGGGCAAGGGCACTGAAGCTTTCTTT. This sequence joins TRBV6-1 and TRBJ1-1; no clear D gene. CDR1 and CDR2 from the germline V gene are MNHNS and SASEGT. Deletions cut 8 bases from V and 4 bases from J, with 20 bases between. The length of the CDR3 is 15 residues.

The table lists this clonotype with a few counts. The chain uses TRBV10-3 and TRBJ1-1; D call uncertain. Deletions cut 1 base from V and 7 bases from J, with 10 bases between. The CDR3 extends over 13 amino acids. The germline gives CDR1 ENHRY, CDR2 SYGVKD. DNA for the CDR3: TGTGCCATCAGTGAGTTCCAAGGAGATGAAGCTTTCTTT. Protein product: CAISEFQGDEAFF.

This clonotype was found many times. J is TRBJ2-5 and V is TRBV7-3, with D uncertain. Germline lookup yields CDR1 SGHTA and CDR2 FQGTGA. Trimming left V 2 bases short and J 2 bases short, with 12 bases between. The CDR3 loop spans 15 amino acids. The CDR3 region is CASSLLGLTQETQYF. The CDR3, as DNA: TGTGCCAGCAGCTTATTGGGCCTCACTCAAGAGACCCAGTACTTC. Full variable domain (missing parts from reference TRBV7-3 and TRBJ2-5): GAGVSQTPSNKVTEKGKYVELRCDPISGHTALYWYRQSLGQGPEFLIYFQGTGAADDSGLPNDRFFAVRPEGSVSTLKIQRTERGDSAVYLCASSLLGLTQETQYFGPGTRLLVL.